This TCR beta chain was found in a study of blood T cell repertoires in COVID-19. V was clipped by 10 bases and J by 5 bases; unmatched bases: 15. Germline-derived CDR1 and CDR2 are MNHNY and SVGAGI (reference sequence). CDR3 size: 15 residues. Method: immunoSEQ multiplex PCR; TCRdb's copy keeps in-frame clones and lacks some. The table records some 190,000 clones, 60% to 85% of them present only once. The chain is built from TRBV6-6 and TRBJ2-5; TRBD1 matches at 8 bases. The specimen was peripheral blood. The sequence derives from a woman in her forties or fifties with active or convalescent COVID-19. The CDR3 reads CATRGQVGQGETQYF. CDR3 bases: TGTGCCACCCGGGGACAGGTTGGCCAAGGGGAGACCCAGTACTTC.